This T cell receptor beta chain was identified in a study of T cell repertoires in cytomegalovirus infection. This clonotype was seen more than once but under ten times. Its specificity is not known. Via MiXCR, TCRdb re-called the reads, giving one row per CDR3 protein. The repertoire holds around 900,000 distinct CDR3 sequences, with approximately 31% as singletons. Germline V lookup: CDR1 MNHEY, CDR2 SMNVEV (reference sequence). The CDR3 sequence is 15 residues long. The V segment lost 7 bases and the J segment 4 bases; nucleotides outside the gene matches: 12. The starting material was cultured CD8+ T cells from PBMCs, obtained from culture after CMV antigen stimulation. V and J are TRBV27 and TRBJ1-1; 7 bases agree with TRBD1. The TCR was taken from a human donor in good health (CMV status not recorded). Some clones in this sample may be carry-over from other donors' samples. The CDR3 nucleotides are TGTGCCAGCACTCGTATGGAGGGGGCGCCCACTGAAGCTTTCTTT. As protein: CASTRMEGAPTEAFF.